This T cell receptor (beta chain) was found in a study of identical twins (dated by TCRdb to 2015 to 2016). For the study in its entirety: The study deep-sequenced TCR alpha and beta repertoires from monozygotic twins, unrelated adults of various ages and cord blood to test whether fetal clonotypes persist. To rule out contamination, replicate twin experiments were performed at different times with different library preparation protocols. Results the study describes overall, beyond this receptor: Compared with coincidental sharing between unrelated individuals, an excess of low generation-probability sequences was observed among out-of-frame TCR alpha sequences shared between twins. Out-of-frame TCR alpha sharing in monozygotic twins was systematically underestimated by recombination models, whereas sharing between unrelated individuals was in agreement with the recombination models. Abundant cord blood beta clonotypes carried fewer insertions; young adult naive repertoires showed a weaker similar trend, while memory repertoires showed none. A weaker excess of twin sharing was found in beta out-of-frame sequences because the signal-to-noise ratio was lowered by fewer shared sequences. Because the same donors could not be followed over many years, conclusions were based on cross-sectional statistical analysis. Zero-insertion analyses could be partly confounded by invariant T cells such as MAIT and iNKT, although diverse VJ usage argued against such confounding for most clonotypes.

From the germline V gene, CDR1 is MNHEY and CDR2 is SVGAGI. V is reduced by 8 bases and J by 0 bases, leaving a spacing of 17 bases between them. The CDR3 starts with the cysteine, ends with the phenylalanine, and has 16 residues. Kept here is only the CDR3 DNA, which spans 48 bases and is read in frame from base 1. Receptor libraries were prepared by 5' RACE. This sample was sequenced with an Illumina HiSeq 2000. A universal primer binding site was introduced by template switching, and a unique molecular identifier was present in the final cDNA, enabling accurate counting of TCR cDNA molecules. Specific primers in the conserved constant-segment region were used to synthesize first-strand cDNA for TCR alpha and beta chains. To control for contamination, each cDNA library was double barcoded with a SMART-Mk sample barcode plus Illumina barcodes. Two successive PCR steps introduced TruSeq adapter sequences along with Illumina sample barcodes. The Illumina HiSeq platform was used with custom primers to sequence TCR alpha and beta cDNA libraries. The published analysis was carried out like this. Raw reads were processed with MiGEC to extract unique molecular identifiers, and MiXCR was used to determine CDR3 positions. For each individual, recombination models were inferred using an EM algorithm with the repgenHMM and IGoR tools. Shared clonotypes were analyzed with the tcR package in R, and sharing was normalized by the product of cloneset sizes. To study raw recombination free of thymic and clonal selection effects, out-of-frame nonproductive sequences were analyzed. TCRdb reanalyzed the raw reads on its own, using fastp at Q25 for trimming and MiXCR for clone calling, and kept in-frame beta chains. Rows matching on CDR3 protein sequence are summarized as one entry with the most common DNA and genes. TCRdb assigned the V and J calls; the authors' analysis was not used. The sample table lists 1.5 million to 2 million distinct CDR3 sequences, about 32% of them with a count of one. The top ten hold around 0.25% of the sample.

In regard to this clonotype: Its antigen remains undetermined. The sample holds no much larger clone one base away, and base qualities are not on file.

All donors were healthy Caucasians. This TCR derives from a newborn girl in good health. Recombination linked TRBV6-5 to TRBJ1-5; matching of 6 bases hints at TRBD1 as the D gene. Material: cord blood. Here the CDR3 is given as CASANRDTYSNQPQHF. The bases read TGTGCCAGCGCCAACCGGGACACATATAGCAATCAGCCCCAGCATTTT.